The 22 T cell receptor beta chains given below trace back to one sample, sequenced in a study of blood T cell repertoires in COVID-19. Some clones are missing from TCRdb's copy, which holds only in-frame ones; the method was immunoSEQ multiplex PCR. The sample carries under 70,000 clones, approximately 92% recorded once. Specimen: peripheral blood. These receptor sequences come from an older man with acute or convalescent COVID-19.

V and J are TRBV7-9 and TRBJ1-4; 7 bases are a match to TRBD1. The CDR3 runs to 13 residues. Germline V lookup: CDR1 SEHNR, CDR2 FQNEAQ (reference sequence). J lost 5 bases, V lost 7 bases, and 4 bases had no gene match. CDR3 sequence (DNA): TGTGCCAGCAAGGGGACAGTGAATGAAAAACTGTTTTTT. This codes for CASKGTVNEKLFF.

This chain connects TRBV7-3 to TRBJ1-2; 7 bases map to TRBD1. Germline values: CDR1 SGHTA, CDR2 FQGTGA. This CDR3 is built from 14 residues. V dropped 5 bases and J dropped 5; count of bases not matched to a gene: 8. The CDR3 DNA sequence: TGTGCCAGCAGCCCCAACAGGGGTGGTTATGGCTACACCTTC. Protein sequence: CASSPNRGGYGYTF. The whole variable domain, filled in from reference TRBV7-3 and TRBJ1-2, reads GAGVSQTPSNKVTEKGKYVELRCDPISGHTALYWYRQSLGQGPEFLIYFQGTGAADDSGLPNDRFFAVRPEGSVSTLKIQRTERGDSAVYLCASSPNRGGYGYTFGSGTRLTVV.

This clone has ten or more counts. This chain connects TRBV5-1 to TRBJ2-5; 9 bases agree with TRBD1. The CDR3 runs 19 residues. V shed 4 bases and J 4 bases; nucleotides not matched to a gene: 20. The V gene's germline CDR1 is SGHRS and CDR2 YFSETQ. Here the CDR3 reads CASSLGQFPGTGHGETQYF. Here the CDR3 DNA reads TGCGCCAGCAGCCTTGGCCAATTTCCCGGGACAGGGCACGGAGAGACCCAGTACTTC.

V is TRBV4-1 and J is TRBJ1-2, with 9 bases that match TRBD1. Per germline, CDR1 MGHRA and CDR2 YSYEKL. J gave up 7 bases and V 1 base, and 4 bases lay outside the gene matches. The CDR3 runs to 14 residues. The CDR3 coding sequence is TGCGCCAGCAGCCAAGGGACAGGGGCTAGTGGCTACACCTTC. Amino acid sequence: CASSQGTGASGYTF.

With respect to this clone: The sample holds other DNA sequences that translate to the same CDR3. The gene calls are TRBV21-1 and TRBJ1-5; the listed D gene, TRBD1, was not tested against the DNA. TRBV21-1 is a recognized pseudogene. The CDR3 totals 15 residues. The CDR3 spells CASSPSGTGNQPQHF. The DNA of the CDR3 is TGTGCCAGCAGCCCCTCCGGGACAGGCAATCAGCCCCAGCATTTT.

The chain employs TRBV7-2 and TRBJ2-2; D might be TRBD2 (5 bases). CDR3 length: 15 residues. V dropped 3 bases and J dropped 0 bases, with 8 bases sitting between them. The germline V gene has CDR1 SGHTA and CDR2 FQGNSA. CDR3 in amino acids: CASSFLASNTGELFF. CDR3 DNA: TGTGCCAGCAGCTTCCTAGCCTCGAACACCGGGGAGCTGTTTTTT.

This chain links TRBV4-2 with TRBJ2-2; 8 bases fit TRBD2. The CDR3 has 15 residues. Losses at the gene ends were 6 bases for V and 0 bases for J; bases not matched to a gene: 3. Germline lookup yields CDR1 LGHNA and CDR2 YNFKEQ. CDR3 protein: CASRGGGTNTGELFF. CDR3 bases: TGTGCCAGCAGGGGCGGGGGGACGAACACCGGGGAGCTGTTTTTT.

The rearrangement joins TRBV6-5 to TRBJ2-2; tentative D call: TRBD1 (6 bases). The CDR3 has 16 amino acids. The germline V gene has CDR1 MNHEY and CDR2 SVGAGI. The ends were cut back, 4 bases at V and 6 bases at J, with 18 bases in the middle. The CDR3 DNA follows: TGTGCCAGCAGTTTAACAGGGCCGTATCCCCCCGGGGAGCTGTTTTTT. Its protein is CASSLTGPYPPGELFF.

The chain links TRBV10-3 to TRBJ2-7, with D hard to call. The CDR3 has 13 residues. Germline V gene sequence: CDR1 ENHRY, CDR2 SYGVKD. Trimming took 3 bases from V and 6 from J, leaving 12 bases between them. The CDR3: CAISDGAPPEQYF. The CDR3 DNA sequence: TGTGCCATCAGTGATGGAGCGCCTCCCGAGCAGTACTTC.

This clone was picked up one time. The chain couples TRBV6-5 to TRBJ2-1; 7 bases line up with TRBD1. The germline V gene has CDR1 MNHEY and CDR2 SVGAGI. V dropped 5 bases and J dropped 3; count of bases not matched to a gene: 7. The CDR3 has 15 residues. DNA for the CDR3: TGTGCCAGCAGTCCTGACAGGGTTAACTACAATGAGCAGTTCTTC. This sequence encodes CASSPDRVNYNEQFF.

This chain uses TRBV6-5 with TRBJ2-1; 8 bases fit TRBD2. CDR3 length: 12 residues. V dropped 4 bases and J dropped 8; count of bases not matched to a gene: 1. In germline, CDR1 is MNHEY, CDR2 SVGAGI. In nucleotides, the CDR3 is TGTGCCAGCAGTTCGGGGGGGTATGAGCAGTTCTTC. This gives the protein CASSSGGYEQFF.

The J gene is TRBJ1-3, the V gene TRBV9; 9 bases line up with TRBD1. V trimming: 4 bases; J trimming: 3 bases; junction bases outside the gene matches: 11. The CDR3 length is 17 residues. The germline V gene has CDR1 SGDLS and CDR2 YYNGEE. Written as DNA, the CDR3 is TGTGCCAGCAGCCCCCAGACAGGGGGAAAGGTTGGAAACACCATATATTTT. Protein product: CASSPQTGGKVGNTIYF.

This sequence joins TRBV10-3 and TRBJ1-3; D perhaps matches TRBD1 (5 bases). V lost 7 bases, J lost 0 bases, and 16 bases lay in between. CDR1 and CDR2 (germline): ENHRY, SYGVKD. The length of the CDR3 is 16 residues. This CDR3 is CAITPQGESSGNTIYF. The CDR3 region has the DNA TGTGCCATCACCCCGCAGGGTGAGTCCTCTGGAAACACCATATATTTT.

This chain uses TRBV29-1 with TRBJ2-5; 10 bases are a match to TRBD2. CDR1 and CDR2 from the germline V gene are SQVTM and ANQGSEA. Trimming cost V 4 bases and J 2 bases; bases outside gene matches: 1. This CDR3 is 13 amino acids long. CDR3: CSVVAGGQETQYF. CDR3 DNA: TGCAGCGTTGTAGCGGGGGGACAAGAGACCCAGTACTTC.

The chain's CDR3 is CASSQDDLAGQLAKNIQYF. The DNA of the CDR3 is TGTGCCAGCAGCCAAGATGACCTAGCGGGGCAGCTAGCCAAAAACATTCAGTACTTC. The V gene is TRBV4-2, the J gene TRBJ2-4; TRBD2 matches at 9 bases. J was trimmed by 0 bases and V by 0 bases; bases with no gene match: 9. The CDR3 covers 19 residues. Germline V gene data show CDR1 as LGHNA and CDR2 as YNFKEQ.

The chain has TRBV9 and TRBJ2-2; D is perhaps TRBD1 (6 bases). The germline V gene encodes CDR1 SGDLS and CDR2 YYNGEE. The CDR3 runs 15 residues. Trimming cost V 4 bases and J 1 base, with 11 bases left between them. The CDR3 nucleotides are TGTGCCAGCAGCAATGACAGGAAGAACACCGGGGAGCTGTTTTTT. This encodes CASSNDRKNTGELFF.

This chain connects TRBV29-1 to TRBJ1-5; perhaps TRBD1 as D (6 bases). The CDR3 is 14 amino acids. Trimming removed 4 bases at V and 7 bases at J, with 17 bases between. Germline-derived CDR1 and CDR2 are SQVTM and ANQGSEA. The CDR3 is CSVAQGQIAQPQHF. The CDR3 DNA reads as TGCAGCGTTGCTCAGGGGCAGATTGCCCAGCCCCAGCATTTT.

This clone turned up a few times. V usage is TRBV21-1 and J usage is TRBJ1-3; the D call in the table, TRBD1, was not verified against the DNA. TRBV21-1 is termed a pseudogene. The CDR3 spans 17 residues. The CDR3 spells CASRPGQIIRSGNTIYF. CDR3 DNA: TGTGCCAGCAGGCCGGGACAGATAATTCGCTCTGGAAACACCATATATTTT.

This clone was seen a single time. V gene TRBV7-8 combines with J gene TRBJ1-4, with 7 bases lining up with TRBD1. J gave up 2 bases and V 7 bases, and 1 base lay outside the gene matches. The CDR3 is 13 amino acids. Germline V gives CDR1 SGHVS, CDR2 FQNEAQ. The CDR3 protein is CASTRGTNEKLFF. CDR3 DNA: TGTGCCAGCACCAGGGGGACTAATGAAAAACTGTTTTTT.

The sample holds one count of this clone. This chain connects TRBV5-4 to TRBJ1-1; 9 positions match TRBD1. This CDR3 comprises 14 residues. V lost 7 bases and J lost 0; bases outside the gene matches: 4. Germline values: CDR1 SGHNT, CDR2 YYREEE (reference sequence). CDR3 amino acids: CASYTGGLNTEAFF. The CDR3 nucleotides are TGTGCCAGCTATACAGGGGGCCTGAACACTGAAGCTTTCTTT.

The CDR3 loop reads CASSLRGGLETQYF. CDR3 DNA sequence: TGTGCCAGCAGTCTCCGGGGAGGACTAGAGACCCAGTACTTC. The chain combines TRBV27 with TRBJ2-5; D is perhaps TRBD2 (6 bases). Looked up from germline, CDR1 is MNHEY and CDR2 is SMNVEV (reference sequence). Trimming cost V 5 bases and J 4 bases, with 14 bases left between them. There are 14 residues in the CDR3.

The rearrangement joins TRBV28 to TRBJ1-1; 10 positions agree with TRBD1. CDR3 size: 14 residues. CDR1 is MDHEN, CDR2 SYDVKM, per germline. Trimming took 6 bases from V and 6 from J; bases not matched to a gene: 7. As DNA, the CDR3 is TGTGCCAGCAGACAGACAGGGGGCTCCCCTGAAGCTTTCTTT. Its translation is CASRQTGGSPEAFF.